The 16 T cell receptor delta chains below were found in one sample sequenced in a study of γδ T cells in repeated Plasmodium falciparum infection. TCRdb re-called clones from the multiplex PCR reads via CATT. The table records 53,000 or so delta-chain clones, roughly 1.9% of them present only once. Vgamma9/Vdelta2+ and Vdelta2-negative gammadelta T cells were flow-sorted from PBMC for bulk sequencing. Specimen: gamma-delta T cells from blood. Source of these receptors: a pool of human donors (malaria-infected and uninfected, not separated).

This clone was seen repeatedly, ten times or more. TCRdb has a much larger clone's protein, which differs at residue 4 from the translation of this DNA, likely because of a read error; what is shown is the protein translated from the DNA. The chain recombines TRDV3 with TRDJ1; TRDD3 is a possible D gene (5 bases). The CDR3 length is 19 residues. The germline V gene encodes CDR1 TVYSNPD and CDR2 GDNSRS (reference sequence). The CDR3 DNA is TGTGCGTTCTACCCCTCTCCACCGAACGTACGGGATCGTTTGGGTAAACTCATCTTT. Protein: CAFYPSPPNVRDRLGKLIF.

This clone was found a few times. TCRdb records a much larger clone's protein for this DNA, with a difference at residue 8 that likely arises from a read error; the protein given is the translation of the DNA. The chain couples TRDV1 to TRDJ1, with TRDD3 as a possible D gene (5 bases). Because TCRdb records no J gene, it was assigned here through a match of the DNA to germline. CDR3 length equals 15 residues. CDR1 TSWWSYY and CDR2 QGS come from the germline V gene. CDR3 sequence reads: CALGEVLEDTDKLIF. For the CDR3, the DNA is TGTGCTCTTGGGGAGGTACTGGAGGACACTGATAAACTCATCTTT.

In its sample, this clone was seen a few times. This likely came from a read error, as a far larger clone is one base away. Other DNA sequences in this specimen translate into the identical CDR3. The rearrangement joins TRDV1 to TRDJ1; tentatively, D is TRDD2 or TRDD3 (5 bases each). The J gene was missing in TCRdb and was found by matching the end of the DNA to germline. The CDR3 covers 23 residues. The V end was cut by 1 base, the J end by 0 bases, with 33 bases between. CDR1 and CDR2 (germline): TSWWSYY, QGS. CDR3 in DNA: TGTGCTCTTGGGGAACCCCATCACCTCCCTACAAGTACTGGTCGAAAATACACCGATAAACTCATCTTT. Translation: CALGEPHHLPTSTGRKYTDKLIF.

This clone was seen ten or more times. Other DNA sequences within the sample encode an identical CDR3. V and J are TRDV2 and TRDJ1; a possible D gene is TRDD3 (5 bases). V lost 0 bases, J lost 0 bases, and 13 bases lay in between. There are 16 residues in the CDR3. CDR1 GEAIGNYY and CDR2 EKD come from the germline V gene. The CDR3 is CACDTVLVGDTDKLIF. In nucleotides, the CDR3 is TGTGCCTGTGACACCGTACTGGTAGGTGACACCGATAAACTCATCTTT.

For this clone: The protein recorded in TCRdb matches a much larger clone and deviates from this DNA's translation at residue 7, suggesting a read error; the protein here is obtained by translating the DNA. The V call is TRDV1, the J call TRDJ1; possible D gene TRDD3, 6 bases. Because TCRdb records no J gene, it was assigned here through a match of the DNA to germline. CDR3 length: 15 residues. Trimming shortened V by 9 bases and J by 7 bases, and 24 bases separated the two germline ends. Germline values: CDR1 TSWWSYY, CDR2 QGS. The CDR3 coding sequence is TGTGCTCTAAGGGGAGGGAGATACGCGATCGGTAAACTCATCTTT. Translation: CALRGGRYAIGKLIF.

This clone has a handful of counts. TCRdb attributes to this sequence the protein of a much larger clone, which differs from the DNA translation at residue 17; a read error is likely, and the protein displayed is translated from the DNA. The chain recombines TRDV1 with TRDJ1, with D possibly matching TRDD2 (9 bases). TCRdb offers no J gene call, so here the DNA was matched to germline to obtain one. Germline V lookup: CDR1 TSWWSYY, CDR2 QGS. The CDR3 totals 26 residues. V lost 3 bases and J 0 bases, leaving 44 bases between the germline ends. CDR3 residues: CALGESFTFLQAPYWGVDQNTDKLIF. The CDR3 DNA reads TGTGCTCTTGGGGAGTCTTTTACCTTCCTACAAGCCCCATACTGGGGGGTAGACCAGAACACCGATAAACTCATCTTT.

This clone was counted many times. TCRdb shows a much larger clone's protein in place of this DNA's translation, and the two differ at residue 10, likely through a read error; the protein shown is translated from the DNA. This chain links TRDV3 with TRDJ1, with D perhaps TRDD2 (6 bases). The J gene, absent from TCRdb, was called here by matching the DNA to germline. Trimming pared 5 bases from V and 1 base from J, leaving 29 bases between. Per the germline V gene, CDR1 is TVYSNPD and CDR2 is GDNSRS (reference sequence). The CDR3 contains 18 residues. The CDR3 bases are TGTGCCGCTGGGCCTTCCCACGGGTCCCTCTTCCTCACCGATAAACTCATCTTT. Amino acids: CAAGPSHGSLFLTDKLIF.

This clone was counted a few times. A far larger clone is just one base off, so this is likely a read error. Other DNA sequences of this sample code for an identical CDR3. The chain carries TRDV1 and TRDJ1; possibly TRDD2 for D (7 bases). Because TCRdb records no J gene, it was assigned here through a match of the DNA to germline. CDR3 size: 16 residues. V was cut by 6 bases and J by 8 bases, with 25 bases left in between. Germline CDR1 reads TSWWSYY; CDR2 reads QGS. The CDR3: CALGESFPTGDTKLIF. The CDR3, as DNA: TGTGCTCTTGGAGAGTCATTTCCTACGGGAGATACGAAACTCATCTTT.

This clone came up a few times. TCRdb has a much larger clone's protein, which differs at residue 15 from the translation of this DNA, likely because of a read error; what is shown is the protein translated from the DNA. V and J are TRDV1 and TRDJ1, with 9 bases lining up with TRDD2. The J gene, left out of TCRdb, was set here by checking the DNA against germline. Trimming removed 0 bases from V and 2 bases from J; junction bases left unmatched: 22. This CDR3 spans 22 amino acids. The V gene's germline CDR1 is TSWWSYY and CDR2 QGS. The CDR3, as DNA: TGTGCTCTTGGGGAACTGCATACCACCCGCCTTCCTACTTTCAATTTTACCGATAAACTCATCTTT. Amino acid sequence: CALGELHTTRLPTFNFTDKLIF.

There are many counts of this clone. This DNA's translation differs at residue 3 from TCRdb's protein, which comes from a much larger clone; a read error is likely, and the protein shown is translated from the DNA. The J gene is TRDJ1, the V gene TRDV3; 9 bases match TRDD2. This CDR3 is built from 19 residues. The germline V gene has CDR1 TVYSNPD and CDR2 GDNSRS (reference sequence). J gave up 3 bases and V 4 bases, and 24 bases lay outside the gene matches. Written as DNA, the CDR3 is TGTGCCTCTAAAGAAGGGCCCGAGAGCCTTCCTACGAGGTCCGATAAACTCATCTTT. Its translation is CASKEGPESLPTRSDKLIF.

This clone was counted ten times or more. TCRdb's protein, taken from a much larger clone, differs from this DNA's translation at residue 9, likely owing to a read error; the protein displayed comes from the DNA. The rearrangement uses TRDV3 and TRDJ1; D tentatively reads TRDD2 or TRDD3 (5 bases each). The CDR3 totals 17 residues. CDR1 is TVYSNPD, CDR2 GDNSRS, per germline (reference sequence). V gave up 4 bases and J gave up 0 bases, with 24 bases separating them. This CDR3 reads CASAYEGFPGDTDKLIF. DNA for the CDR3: TGTGCCTCCGCCTACGAAGGGTTTCCGGGGGACACCGATAAACTCATCTTT.

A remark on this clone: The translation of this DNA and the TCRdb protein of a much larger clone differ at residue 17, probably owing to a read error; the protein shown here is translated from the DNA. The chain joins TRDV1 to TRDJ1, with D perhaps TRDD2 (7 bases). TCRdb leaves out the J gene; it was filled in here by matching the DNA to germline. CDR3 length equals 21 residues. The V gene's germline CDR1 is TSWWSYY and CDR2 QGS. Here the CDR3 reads CALGESSRFLHFGGYTGKLIF. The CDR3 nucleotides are TGTGCTCTTGGGGAATCCTCCCGATTCCTACATTTTGGGGGTTACACCGGTAAACTCATCTTT.

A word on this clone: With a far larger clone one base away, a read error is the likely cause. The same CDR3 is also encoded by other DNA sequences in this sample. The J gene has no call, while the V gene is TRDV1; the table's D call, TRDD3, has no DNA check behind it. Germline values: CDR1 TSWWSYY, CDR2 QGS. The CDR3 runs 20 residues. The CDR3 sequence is CALPHQHNSPATGWTDKLIF. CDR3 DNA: TGTGCTCTTCCACACCAACATAATTCCCCTGCTACTGGGTGGACCGATAAACTCATCTTC.

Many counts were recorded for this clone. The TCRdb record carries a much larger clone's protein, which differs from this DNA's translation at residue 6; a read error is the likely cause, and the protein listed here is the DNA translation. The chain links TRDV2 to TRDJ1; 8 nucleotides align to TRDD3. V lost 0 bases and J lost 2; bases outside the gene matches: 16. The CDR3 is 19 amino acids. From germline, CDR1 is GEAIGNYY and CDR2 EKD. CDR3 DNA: TGTGCCTGTGACACCGCAGGAGGGATACGCGAAGAGAAAACCGATAAACTCATCTTT. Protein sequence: CACDTAGGIREEKTDKLIF.

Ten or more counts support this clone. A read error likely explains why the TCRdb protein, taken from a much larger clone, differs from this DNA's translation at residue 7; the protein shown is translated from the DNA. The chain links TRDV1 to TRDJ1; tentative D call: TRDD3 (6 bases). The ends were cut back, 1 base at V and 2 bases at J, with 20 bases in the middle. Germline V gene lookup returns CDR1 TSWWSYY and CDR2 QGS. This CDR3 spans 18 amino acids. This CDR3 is CALGEHPWKIWGTDKLIF. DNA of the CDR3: TGTGCTCTTGGGGAACATCCATGGAAGATTTGGGGGACCGATAAACTCATCTTT.

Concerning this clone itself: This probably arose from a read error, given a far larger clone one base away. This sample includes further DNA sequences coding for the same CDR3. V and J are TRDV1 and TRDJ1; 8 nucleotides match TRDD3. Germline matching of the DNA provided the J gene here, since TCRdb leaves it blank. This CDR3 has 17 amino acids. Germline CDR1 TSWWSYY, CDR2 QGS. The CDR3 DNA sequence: TGTGCCCTTGGGGAACCCTCCTGGGGGACTTACACCGATAAACTCATCTTT. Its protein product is CALGEPSWGTYTDKLIF.